This T cell receptor beta chain was sequenced during a study of T cells expressing NK-cell markers (dated by TCRdb to the early 2020s). In terms of the full investigation: Three sorted T-cell subsets (CD3+CD56+NKG2C+, CD3+CD56+NKG2C- and CD3+CD56-NKG2C+) from under 10 donors had their TCR beta-chain repertoires profiled. Of the eight sequenced donors, seven were found to be HCMV-seropositive and one was found to be HCMV-seronegative. The study sequenced eight donors, all healthy volunteers chosen at random: three men and five women. Libraries were sequenced as 2 x 150 bp reads on Illumina HiSeq 2000/2500, MiSeq or NextSeq. Results and caveats for the whole study, not just this receptor: Whether the expanded NKG2C-expressing T cell clones were specific for HCMV antigens remained unclear. Those dominant clonotypes were again the most abundant among CD3+CD56-NKG2C+ cells in several donors, at about 25-60.1%. In six donors, the dominant CD3+CD56+NKG2C+ clonotypes ranked among the top 10 CD8+ clonotypes, making up about 1.0-7.5% of CD8+ T cells.

Looking up the germline V gene (reference sequence) yields CDR1 GTSNPN and CDR2 SVGIG. CDR3 length: 15 amino acids, cysteine to phenylalanine. The DNA is not on file. To determine HCMV serostatus, a commercial ELISA kit was used to detect HCMV-specific IgG in serum. Ficoll density gradient centrifugation was used to isolate peripheral blood mononuclear cells from blood. Sequencing was carried out with an Illumina HiSeq 2000. The TCR beta cDNA libraries were made using 5'RACE template switching, a step that added both a universal primer site and unique molecular identifiers. cDNA synthesis was primed from the TCR beta constant segment, followed by two successive PCR amplification steps. In the original analysis: MIGEC handled demultiplexing of the reads and grouping by UMI, while MiTCR was used to assemble and quantify clonotypes. To exclude erroneous sequences, only TCR cDNA sequences supported by at least two reads were retained. Downstream repertoire analysis used the tcR package, and clonotypes were matched across fractions by CDR3 nucleotide sequence plus V segment. VDJmatch was used to annotate antigen specificity against VDJdb, with one amino acid substitution in CDR3 allowed. Reprocessed by TCRdb, the reads give a single entry per CDR3 protein sequence, without DNA. These V and J calls derive from TCRdb rather than the authors' analysis. The sample table includes about 460,000 distinct CDR3 sequences. The top ten clones comprise 1.4% of the sample.

With regard to this clonotype: Its specific antigen is unknown.

This sequence originates from a woman in her forties or fifties in good health. Donor details come from another sample of the same person, matched by shared clones. The rearranged chain carries TRBV30 and TRBJ2-1; lacking DNA, the TRBD2 call made by TCRdb goes unchecked. The source material was blood T cells: a sorted CD56 or NKG2C T cell subset, CD4+ or CD8+ T cells, or bulk PBMC T cells (not recorded which). The CDR3: CAWSTPVAGSHEQFF.